These 7 T cell receptor beta chains were sequenced from one sample in a study of blood T cells in healthy people across ages. Together with a sample-barcoded 5' primer, a J-beta primer mix was included in a second PCR lasting roughly 6 to 12 cycles. TCRdb ran MiXCR on the 5' RACE reads and lists one entry per CDR3 protein. The sample records 1.5 million to 2 million distinct CDR3 sequences, roughly 28% being singletons. The sample consisted of blood. These receptors all stem from a woman aged 30 to 39 in good health.

This sequence joins TRBV7-8 and TRBJ2-4; 9 bases agree with TRBD1. The J call may not be correct, given that the DNA end is closer to TRBJ2-7. Germline CDR1 SGHVS, CDR2 FQNEAQ. The CDR3 is 14 residues long. Here the CDR3 DNA reads TGTGCCAGCAGCTGGTCCGACAGGGGGTACGAGCAGTACTTC. Its translation: CASSWSDRGYEQYF.

V gene TRBV30 combines with J gene TRBJ2-3; TRBD2 agrees at 8 bases. The CDR3 length is 14 residues. V lost 3 bases, J lost 8 bases, and 10 bases stayed unmatched. Germline V gives CDR1 GTSNPN, CDR2 SVGIG (reference sequence). In DNA, the CDR3 is TGTGCCTGGAGCCCCGGGACTAGGGCATCTACGCAGTATTTT. As protein: CAWSPGTRASTQYF.

The genes are TRBV14 and TRBJ1-2; D call uncertain. Trimming removed 4 bases at V and 4 bases at J, with 16 bases between. Germline CDR1 reads SGHDN; CDR2 reads FVKESK. The CDR3 contains 15 residues. The CDR3 DNA reads as TGTGCCAGCAGCCCCGGACGGGCTAGGGTCTATGGCTACACCTTC. Translation: CASSPGRARVYGYTF.

The chain uses TRBV7-2 and TRBJ1-2; D ambiguous. The CDR3 runs to 14 residues. Germline CDR1 is SGHTA and CDR2 is FQGNSA. V shed 2 bases and J shed 1 base, with 8 bases lying between them. CDR3 in amino acids: CASSLSLLNYGYTF. The CDR3 nucleotides are TGTGCCAGCAGCTTATCCCTTCTTAACTATGGCTACACCTTC.

This chain connects TRBV7-9 to TRBJ1-2; D is unresolved. Germline assignment: CDR1 SEHNR and CDR2 FQNEAQ (reference sequence). CDR3 size: 15 residues. V lost 4 bases to trimming and J lost 5 bases, with 17 bases between them. CDR3 nucleotides: TGTGCCAGCAGCTCCGAGACCGGCTTTGGATATGGCTACACCTTC. Its protein product is CASSSETGFGYGYTF.

The J gene is TRBJ2-7, the V gene TRBV7-9; no clear D gene. V shed 3 bases and J shed 4 bases, with 16 bases lying between them. Germline V gives CDR1 SEHNR, CDR2 FQNEAQ (reference sequence). The CDR3 runs to 15 residues. CDR3 nucleotide sequence: TGTGCCAGCAGCTTTAGTGGCTACCCTCTGTACGAGCAGTACTTC. Encoded protein: CASSFSGYPLYEQYF.

The chain employs TRBV15 and TRBJ1-2, with 7 bases identical to TRBD1. The J segment lost 4 bases and the V segment lost 0 bases, leaving 14 bases of the junction unmatched. This CDR3 spans 18 amino acids. Germline V gene sequence: CDR1 LNHNV, CDR2 YYDKDF (reference sequence). In DNA, the CDR3 is TGTGCCACCAGCAGAGAACGAAGTACAGGGGCCGGGAGCTATGGCTACACCTTC. Translating it yields CATSRERSTGAGSYGYTF.